This T cell receptor beta chain was documented in a study of blood T cell repertoires in COVID-19. At the level of the study: Collection of acute and convalescent COVID-19 samples took place in the United States, Italy and Spain. T cells, B-cell-depleted T cells, or PBMCs provided the cDNA or gDNA that served as material.

Methods used by the authors: For nucleated cells, counts were estimated from reference gene primer amplification. Data came from immunoSEQ multiplex PCR; TCRdb stores just in-frame clones and leaves some out. Clone size and the V and J calls come from that table; the DNA yielded D and trimming. The sample holds a few hundred thousand clones, 84% seen once. CDR3 size: 16 residues. Germline V lookup: CDR1 SGHRS, CDR2 YFSETQ. The V and J ends lost 4 bases and 0 bases, in that order; junction bases with no gene match: 9. The chain couples TRBV5-1 to TRBJ1-1; TRBD1 agrees at 7 bases. The receptor was isolated from a woman of 80 years or more with active or convalescent COVID-19. Specimen: peripheral blood. Written as DNA, the CDR3 is TGCGCCAGCAGCGAAACAGGGGCGACCATGAACACTGAAGCTTTCTTT. Protein product: CASSETGATMNTEAFF.